Presented here are 21 T cell receptor beta chains from one specimen sequenced in a study of regulatory dendritic cells for organ transplantation. Sorted T cells were CFSE-labeled and cultured 5 days with allogeneic regulatory or mature dendritic cells at 1:10. Sequencing was performed with immunoSEQ multiplex PCR; in TCRdb, only in-frame clones are kept and a portion is missing. The repertoire includes 18,000 or so clones, around 85% of them detected once, and 2.5% to 4% sits in the top ten. The antigens of these receptors remain unknown. The sequencing sample was made of memory CD4+ T cells from blood cultured with regulatory dendritic cells. Subset described: CD45RO+ memory T cells. These receptor sequences come from a human donor in good health.

The rearrangement links TRBV6-5 to TRBJ2-5; D gene uncertain. The V and J ends lost 9 bases and 0 bases respectively, with 8 bases between them. The CDR3 consists of 12 residues. Germline CDR1 and CDR2: MNHEY and SVGAGI. The CDR3 DNA sequence: TGTGCCAGTTTACAGTACCAAGAGACCCAGTACTTC. It encodes CASLQYQETQYF.

The J gene is TRBJ2-7, the V gene TRBV7-8; 7 bases align to TRBD1. Germline values: CDR1 SGHVS, CDR2 FQNEAQ. V dropped 6 bases and J dropped 4; count of bases not matched to a gene: 27. This CDR3 comprises 20 residues. In nucleotides, the CDR3 is TGTGCCAGCAGTTTTACGACAGGGCTATTTCGACCCAGACCAAAATACGAGCAGTACTTC. Protein: CASSFTTGLFRPRPKYEQYF.

This chain connects TRBV18 to TRBJ1-1; D unclear. Germline loops: CDR1 KGHSH, CDR2 LQKENI. The CDR3 is 16 amino acids. V lost 0 bases and J lost 4, with 15 bases in between. The CDR3 DNA follows: TGTGCCAGCTCACCACCGTTGTCTGGGGTGAGCACTGAAGCTTTCTTT. It specifies CASSPPLSGVSTEAFF.

The CDR3 coding sequence is TGTGCCAGCAGCCAAGATGAGGGAGGTGGAGGGAACACCGGGGAGCTGTTTTTT. Translation: CASSQDEGGGGNTGELFF. V is TRBV4-2 and J is TRBJ2-2, with D possibly TRBD2 on 6 matching bases. From germline, CDR1 is LGHNA and CDR2 YNFKEQ. This CDR3 has 18 residues. V lost 0 bases and J lost 1, with 15 bases in between.

This rearrangement joins TRBV7-9 to TRBJ1-4, with unresolved D. V dropped 3 bases and J dropped 8 bases, with 10 bases sitting between them. This CDR3 region has 13 residues. Germline V CDR1 and CDR2: SEHNR, FQNEAQ (reference sequence). CDR3 coding DNA: TGTGCCAGCAGCTTTCTCGGGAGGGAAAAACTGTTTTTT. Its translation: CASSFLGREKLFF.

V usage is TRBV27 and J usage is TRBJ1-1; D uncertain. This CDR3 has 13 residues. Germline CDR1 is MNHEY and CDR2 is SMNVEV (reference sequence). Trimming took off 6 bases at V and 5 bases at J, with 13 bases between the two ends. CDR3 region: CASSLALRTEAFF. CDR3 bases: TGTGCCAGCAGCCTCGCTTTGAGGACTGAAGCTTTCTTT.

The V gene is TRBV6-4, the J gene TRBJ1-5; tentatively, D is TRBD1 (6 bases). The germline CDR1 and CDR2 sequences are MRHNA and SNTAGT. The CDR3 is made up of 13 amino acids. V was cut by 5 bases and J by 6 bases, with 11 bases left in between. The CDR3 DNA is TGTGCCAGCAGTACAGGGCGAGGTCAGCCCCAGCATTTT. Translation gives CASSTGRGQPQHF.

This sequence joins TRBV11-2 and TRBJ2-1, with 13 bases identical to TRBD2. The CDR3 extends over 18 amino acids. Trimming cost V 1 base and J 5 bases; bases outside gene matches: 8. CDR1 and CDR2 from the germline V gene are SGHAT and FQNNGV. CDR3 sequence: CASSLVGLAGVANNEQFF. Here the CDR3 DNA reads TGTGCCAGCAGCTTAGTTGGACTAGCGGGAGTGGCAAACAATGAGCAGTTCTTC.

V usage is TRBV15 and J usage is TRBJ2-3, with a weak D call TRBD2 (5 bases). CDR1 is LNHNV and CDR2 is YYDKDF in the germline V gene (reference sequence). There are 14 residues in the CDR3. Trimming took 5 bases from V and 0 from J, leaving 9 bases between them. Here the CDR3 DNA reads TGTGCCACCAGCGAGGGTTACAGCACAGATACGCAGTATTTT. The encoded protein is CATSEGYSTDTQYF.

This clone was picked up one time. The genes are TRBV7-8 and TRBJ2-7; D gene uncertain. Trimming took 0 bases from V and 5 from J, leaving 11 bases between them. The CDR3 is 14 amino acids. In germline, CDR1 is SGHVS, CDR2 FQNEAQ. CDR3 in DNA: TGTGCCAGCAGCTTAGCAGGCAGGCCCCACGAGCAGTACTTC. This encodes CASSLAGRPHEQYF.

Here the CDR3 reads CASSNTNEQFF. For the CDR3, the DNA is TGTGCCAGCAGCAATACTAATGAGCAGTTCTTC. The chain employs TRBV7-3 and TRBJ2-1; no clear D gene. CDR3 length equals 11 residues. CDR1 SGHTA and CDR2 FQGTGA come from the germline V gene. The V end lost 5 bases, the J end lost 7 bases, and 6 bases lay between the germline ends.

V usage is TRBV29-1 and J usage is TRBJ1-2; D call uncertain. The CDR3 is 12 residues long. CDR1 is SQVTM and CDR2 is ANQGSEA in the germline V gene. Deletions cut 1 base from V and 6 bases from J, with 9 bases between. CDR3 bases: TGCAGCGTTGAAGTACCGACGAATGGCTACACCTTC. Translated: CSVEVPTNGYTF. Full variable domain (rest looked up from reference TRBV29-1 and TRBJ1-2): SAVISQKPSRDICQRGTSLTIQCQVDSQVTMMFWYRQQPGQSLTLIATANQGSEATYESGFVIDKFPISRPNLTFSTLTVSNMSPEDSSIYLCSVEVPTNGYTFGSGTRLTVV.

The chain has TRBV4-2 and TRBJ2-5; 9 positions match TRBD2. Per germline, CDR1 LGHNA and CDR2 YNFKEQ. Losses at the gene ends were 0 bases for V and 2 bases for J; bases not matched to a gene: 10. The CDR3 is 18 amino acids. The CDR3 here is CASSQDSVSGGRQETQYF. The CDR3 DNA is TGTGCCAGCAGCCAAGATTCCGTGAGCGGGGGGCGGCAAGAGACCCAGTACTTC.

The V and J genes are TRBV19 and TRBJ2-1, with TRBD1 matching over 8 bases. Germline V CDR1 and CDR2: LNHDA, SQIVND (reference sequence). This CDR3 has 18 amino acids. The trim removed 5 bases at V and 9 bases at J, leaving 21 bases unmatched. CDR3 nucleotides: TGTGCCAGTAGTGAGACGGACGCGACAGGGGAGGAGATGGGTGAGCAGTTCTTC. This gives the protein CASSETDATGEEMGEQFF. The entire variable domain, with the rest obtained from reference TRBV19 and TRBJ2-1, is as follows: DGGITQSPKYLFRKEGQNVTLSCEQNLNHDAMYWYRQDPGQGLRLIYYSQIVNDFQKGDIAEGYSVSREKKESFPLTVTSAQKNPTAFYLCASSETDATGEEMGEQFFGPGTRLTVL.

The chain has TRBV30 and TRBJ2-2; D is undetermined. Germline CDR1 and CDR2: GTSNPN and SVGIG (reference sequence). The CDR3 is 13 amino acids. V shed 0 bases and J shed 3 bases, with 5 bases lying between them. The CDR3 here is CAWSVIYTGELFF. CDR3 in DNA: TGTGCCTGGAGTGTAATATACACCGGGGAGCTGTTTTTT.

V gene TRBV6-5 combines with J gene TRBJ2-5; 12 bases align to TRBD2. Germline CDR1 and CDR2: MNHEY and SVGAGI. V lost 6 bases and J lost 4; bases outside the gene matches: 3. CDR3 length: 14 residues. The CDR3 coding sequence is TGTGCCAGCAGAGGACTAGCGGGGCGAGAGACCCAGTACTTC. Residues: CASRGLAGRETQYF.

The chain joins TRBV6-5 to TRBJ1-2; TRBD1 aligns across 8 bases. The CDR3 sequence is 13 residues long. Germline V gives CDR1 MNHEY, CDR2 SVGAGI. V gave up 2 bases and J gave up 7 bases; unmatched junction bases: 3. CDR3 nucleotide sequence: TGTGCCAGCAGTTACCAGGGGGCAATTGGCTACACCTTC. Its translation is CASSYQGAIGYTF.

This clone has just one count. This rearrangement joins TRBV5-5 to TRBJ2-3; 9 bases line up with TRBD2. CDR3 length: 16 residues. The germline CDR1 and CDR2 sequences are SGHKS and YYEKEE (reference sequence). Trimming cost V 5 bases and J 3 bases; bases outside gene matches: 10. For the CDR3, the DNA is TGTGCCAGCAGTCCCTTAGCGGGAGAGGGGACAGATACGCAGTATTTT. It specifies CASSPLAGEGTDTQYF.

The gene calls are TRBV5-6 and TRBJ2-5, with 11 bases that match TRBD2. Germline CDR1 is SGHDT and CDR2 is YYEEEE. The trim removed 0 bases at V and 5 bases at J, leaving 0 bases unmatched. CDR3 length: 14 amino acids. The DNA for the CDR3 is TGTGCCAGCAGCTTGGGACTAGCGGGGGAGACCCAGTACTTC. Translating it yields CASSLGLAGETQYF.

The chain joins TRBV7-9 to TRBJ2-5; 8 bases align to TRBD2. CDR3 length: 14 amino acids. Germline CDR1 reads SEHNR; CDR2 reads FQNEAQ (reference sequence). Trimming removed 5 bases from V and 5 bases from J; junction bases left unmatched: 7. The CDR3 reads CASSRPGLEETQYF. Here the CDR3 DNA reads TGTGCCAGCAGCCGGCCGGGACTAGAGGAGACCCAGTACTTC.

This sequence joins TRBV11-2 and TRBJ2-7; a possible D gene is TRBD1 (5 bases). V was clipped by 0 bases and J by 4 bases, with 10 bases between them. The CDR3 runs 14 residues. In germline, CDR1 is SGHAT, CDR2 FQNNGV. CDR3 nucleotides: TGTGCCAGCAGCTTAGATCGCACAGGATACGAGCAGTACTTC. It encodes CASSLDRTGYEQYF.